These 27 T cell receptor beta chains share one sample of origin, sequenced in a study of control samples from healthy donors and cancer patients. Only in-frame clones appear in the TCRdb table, and some are missing; sequencing was by immunoSEQ multiplex PCR. Of roughly 98,000 clones in the sample, roughly four fifths were seen once. Sample: blood. These receptors all stem from a woman aged 60-75 years in good health.

The chain carries TRBV28 and TRBJ2-7; possible D gene TRBD2, 6 bases. This CDR3 has 14 residues. V lost 7 bases to trimming and J lost 4 bases, with 17 bases between them. Germline-derived CDR1 and CDR2 are MDHEN and SYDVKM. CDR3 in amino acids: CASNGGAEPYEQYF. DNA of the CDR3: TGTGCCAGCAATGGCGGGGCCGAGCCGTACGAGCAGTACTTC.

This sequence joins TRBV9 and TRBJ2-7, with 13 bases lining up with TRBD2. The V gene's germline CDR1 is SGDLS and CDR2 YYNGEE. V gave up 0 bases and J gave up 0 bases; unmatched junction bases: 3. The CDR3 length is 17 residues. This CDR3 reads CASSVGGLAGNSYEQYF. CDR3 nucleotides: TGTGCCAGCAGCGTAGGGGGACTAGCGGGGAACTCCTACGAGCAGTACTTC.

The chain employs TRBV5-1 and TRBJ2-7; D may be TRBD1 (6 bases). The CDR3 is 13 residues long. Germline V gives CDR1 SGHRS, CDR2 YFSETQ. Trimming took off 0 bases at V and 6 bases at J, with 10 bases between the two ends. In nucleotides, the CDR3 is TGCGCCAGCAGCTTGGTTGGGGGCGCCGAGCAGTACTTC. Amino acid sequence: CASSLVGGAEQYF.

The V call is TRBV4-3, the J call TRBJ1-1, with D hard to call. Germline-derived CDR1 and CDR2 are LGHNA and YSLEER. The V end lost 1 base, the J end lost 4 bases, and 10 bases lay between the germline ends. The CDR3 runs 14 residues. CDR3 DNA sequence: TGCGCCAGCAGCCAAGCCCGTCGTGGCACTGAAGCTTTCTTT. Its translation is CASSQARRGTEAFF.

The chain employs TRBV5-6 and TRBJ2-5, with D uncertain. The germline V gene encodes CDR1 SGHDT and CDR2 YYEEEE. CDR3 length equals 14 residues. Trimming took 0 bases from V and 0 from J, leaving 6 bases between them. The CDR3 sequence is CASSLAQYQETQYF. CDR3 bases: TGTGCCAGCAGCTTGGCACAGTACCAAGAGACCCAGTACTTC.

This rearrangement joins TRBV10-2 to TRBJ1-3, with D possibly matching TRBD1 (5 bases). V dropped 3 bases and J dropped 2 bases, with 11 bases sitting between them. This CDR3 contains 15 residues. The germline CDR1 and CDR2 sequences are WSHSY and SAAADI. The CDR3 coding sequence is TGCGCCAGCAGTGATTGGGGGTCGGCTGGAAACACCATATATTTT. Its protein product is CASSDWGSAGNTIYF.

The table lists this clone with a few counts. The genes are TRBV9 and TRBJ1-4; possibly TRBD1 for D (6 bases). The CDR3 has 14 residues. CDR1 and CDR2 (germline): SGDLS, YYNGEE. Trimming removed 3 bases at V and 4 bases at J, with 10 bases between. The CDR3 nucleotides read TGTGCCAGCAGCGCGACAGGCGATAATGAAAAACTGTTTTTT. Translating it yields CASSATGDNEKLFF.

This chain connects TRBV7-2 to TRBJ2-7; 9 nucleotides match TRBD2. Germline CDR1 and CDR2: SGHTA and FQGNSA. The CDR3 spans 14 residues. V was pared by 6 bases and J by 8 bases, with 11 bases of the junction left unmatched. As DNA, the CDR3 is TGTGCCAGCAGAATCGGAGCGGGGGGCGGGCAGCAGTACTTC. The encoded protein is CASRIGAGGGQQYF.

The rearrangement uses TRBV6-2 or TRBV6-3 and TRBJ2-1, with 7 bases lining up with TRBD1. CDR1 is MNHEY and CDR2 is SVGEGT in the germline V gene. CDR3 length equals 17 residues. J gave up 2 bases and V 5 bases, and 12 bases lay outside the gene matches. The CDR3 bases are TGTGCCAGCAGTAAAACTCCGACAGGGATTGCCTACAATGAGCAGTTCTTC. Protein sequence: CASSKTPTGIAYNEQFF.

V and J are TRBV27 and TRBJ2-7; TRBD1 matches at 10 bases. CDR1 MNHEY and CDR2 SMNVEV come from the germline V gene (reference sequence). After removal of 0 bases from V and 4 bases from J, the junction contained 6 bases not matched to a gene. The CDR3 consists of 16 residues. This CDR3 reads CASSLSGGTGVYEQYF. Written as DNA, the CDR3 is TGTGCCAGCAGTTTATCGGGAGGGACAGGGGTTTACGAGCAGTACTTC.

The chain links TRBV11-1 to TRBJ1-1; 9 bases match TRBD1. This CDR3 is 14 amino acids long. Trimming took 4 bases from V and 3 from J; bases not matched to a gene: 3. Germline V CDR1 and CDR2: SGHAT, FQDESV (reference sequence). The CDR3 DNA sequence: TGTGCCAGCAGCTGGACAGGGGTCGACACTGAAGCTTTCTTT. Translating it yields CASSWTGVDTEAFF.

In its sample, this clone was seen once. The rearrangement joins TRBV6-5 to TRBJ1-4; a weak D match, TRBD1 (5 bases). The CDR3 consists of 13 residues. Germline CDR1 is MNHEY and CDR2 is SVGAGI. The V gene lost 7 bases and the J gene lost 8 bases, with 14 bases spanning the gap. The CDR3 DNA is TGTGCCAGCACCAGAATCGAGGGGGAAAAACTGTTTTTT. Translating gives CASTRIEGEKLFF.

This clone was observed once. The chain links TRBV27 to TRBJ2-1, with 10 bases aligning to TRBD2. The ends lost 0 bases at V and 4 bases at J; junction bases unmatched: 6. The CDR3 covers 17 residues. The germline CDR1 and CDR2 sequences are MNHEY and SMNVEV (reference sequence). The CDR3 spells CASSLSGSGRLYNEQFF. The CDR3 DNA reads TGTGCCAGCAGTTTATCGGGTAGCGGGAGGCTATACAATGAGCAGTTCTTC.

Turning to this clone: Other DNA sequences in the sample encode the same CDR3. This rearrangement joins TRBV5-1 to TRBJ1-1; D gene unclear. Trimming removed 0 bases from V and 1 base from J, with 7 bases in between. The CDR3 is 14 amino acids. Germline V lookup: CDR1 SGHRS, CDR2 YFSETQ. CDR3 in amino acids: CASSLGGANTEAFF. The CDR3 region has the DNA TGCGCCAGCAGCTTGGGGGGAGCGAACACTGAAGCTTTCTTT. The entire variable domain, with the rest obtained from reference TRBV5-1 and TRBJ1-1, is as follows: KAGVTQTPRYLIKTRGQQVTLSCSPISGHRSVSWYQQTPGQGLQFLFEYFSETQRNKGNFPGRFSGRQFSNSRSEMNVSTLELGDSALYLCASSLGGANTEAFFGQGTRLTVV.

The rearrangement joins TRBV7-6 to TRBJ2-5, with TRBD2 matching over 13 bases. Trimming took 1 base from V and 5 from J; bases not matched to a gene: 7. The germline CDR1 and CDR2 sequences are SGHVS and FNYEAQ. The CDR3 sequence is 17 residues long. CDR3 coding DNA: TGTGCCAGCAGCTTAGAACTAGCGGGAGGGCCCAGGGAGACCCAGTACTTC. Translated, it gives CASSLELAGGPRETQYF.

The gene calls are TRBV2 and TRBJ1-2; D unclear. The CDR3 is 11 residues long. Trimming removed 6 bases at V and 4 bases at J, with 6 bases between. CDR1 is SNHLY, CDR2 FYNNEI, per germline. DNA for the CDR3: TGTGCCAGCAGGTGGGCCTATGGCTACACCTTC. This codes for CASRWAYGYTF.

The chain recombines TRBV6-2 or TRBV6-3 with TRBJ1-4; 8 bases are shared with TRBD1. Trimming cost V 5 bases and J 8 bases; bases outside gene matches: 10. Germline V lookup: CDR1 MNHEY, CDR2 SVGEGT. This CDR3 is built from 15 residues. CDR3 DNA: TGTGCCAGCAGTGACCTGACAGGGGAAGGCGAAAAACTGTTTTTT. Its translation is CASSDLTGEGEKLFF.

This chain uses TRBV11-2 with TRBJ2-7, with 7 positions matching TRBD1. With V trimmed by 4 bases and J by 4 bases, 10 bases remained unmatched. The CDR3 has 15 amino acids. Germline loops: CDR1 SGHAT, CDR2 FQNNGV. In nucleotides, the CDR3 is TGTGCCAGCAGCTCCACTTCGACAGGGTTTTACGAGCAGTACTTC. This codes for CASSSTSTGFYEQYF.

The chain joins TRBV28 to TRBJ1-3; TRBD1 is a possible D gene (6 bases). Looked up from germline, CDR1 is MDHEN and CDR2 is SYDVKM. The CDR3 loop spans 15 amino acids. Trimming shortened V by 6 bases and J by 3 bases, and 15 bases separated the two germline ends. CDR3 sequence (DNA): TGTGCCAGCAGCCGTGCGGGGGCTGATGGAAACACCATATATTTT. It is translated as CASSRAGADGNTIYF.

V is TRBV7-9 and J is TRBJ1-2; perhaps TRBD1 as D (6 bases). The germline V gene encodes CDR1 SEHNR and CDR2 FQNEAQ (reference sequence). The V end was cut by 2 bases, the J end by 2 bases, with 9 bases between. The CDR3 has 14 residues. CDR3 in DNA: TGTGCCAGCAGCTTATCAGGGGCGAACTATGGCTACACCTTC. Translating it yields CASSLSGANYGYTF.

The chain recombines TRBV6-5 with TRBJ1-2; D uncertain. The CDR3 covers 13 residues. Germline V lookup: CDR1 MNHEY, CDR2 SVGAGI. Trimming stripped 2 bases from V and 4 bases from J, with 8 bases between. The CDR3 region has the DNA TGTGCCAGCAGTTACGTCAGGTCCTATGGCTACACCTTC. Its protein product is CASSYVRSYGYTF.

The V gene is TRBV27, the J gene TRBJ2-3, with TRBD2 matching 13 bases. V lost 6 bases and J lost 2; bases outside the gene matches: 2. The CDR3 length is 15 residues. The germline V gene has CDR1 MNHEY and CDR2 SMNVEV (reference sequence). CDR3 in amino acids: CASRLAGGITDTQYF. CDR3 coding DNA: TGTGCCAGCAGACTAGCGGGGGGGATCACAGATACGCAGTATTTT.

The chain employs TRBV6-5 and TRBJ1-6; no firm D call. Germline assignment: CDR1 MNHEY and CDR2 SVGAGI. The CDR3 runs to 13 residues. With 4 bases removed from V and 9 bases from J, the gap between germline ends came to 10 bases. The DNA for the CDR3 is TGTGCCAGCAGTTCAGGCCTTCTTTCACCCCTCCACTTT. Amino acids: CASSSGLLSPLHF.

This rearrangement joins TRBV28 to TRBJ2-3; a weak D match, TRBD2 (6 bases). Germline CDR1 and CDR2: MDHEN and SYDVKM. Trimming stripped 7 bases from V and 2 bases from J, with 13 bases between. This CDR3 contains 14 residues. CDR3 sequence reads: CASNLSGFTDTQYF. The CDR3 DNA reads TGTGCCAGCAACCTTAGCGGATTCACAGATACGCAGTATTTT.

The CDR3 protein is CASSLTGTSKFPDTQYF. CDR3 in DNA: TGTGCCAGCAGCCTAACCGGGACTTCTAAATTCCCAGATACGCAGTATTTT. The genes are TRBV7-9 and TRBJ2-3; D possibly corresponds to TRBD2 (6 bases). Germline CDR1 SEHNR, CDR2 FQNEAQ (reference sequence). V gave up 5 bases and J gave up 4 bases, with 22 bases separating them. The CDR3 is made up of 17 amino acids.

V usage is TRBV13 and J usage is TRBJ1-2, with 7 nucleotides matching TRBD1. Germline CDR1 PRHDT, CDR2 FYEKMQ (reference sequence). This CDR3 is built from 17 residues. Unmatched junction bases numbered 10, after V lost 3 bases and J lost 0 bases. The CDR3 DNA reads TGTGCCAGCAGCTTCCGGGAGGGCAGGGGGACTAACTATGGCTACACCTTC. This codes for CASSFREGRGTNYGYTF.

CDR3 nucleotide sequence: TGTGCCAGTGGGGATGGGGGAGGACTCTATGGCTACACCTTC. This encodes CASGDGGGLYGYTF. This chain connects TRBV28 to TRBJ1-2, with a possible D match to TRBD1 (5 bases). Germline values: CDR1 MDHEN, CDR2 SYDVKM. Trimming left V 9 bases short and J 4 bases short, with 18 bases between. This CDR3 spans 14 amino acids.